A single sample gave rise to the 21 T cell receptor beta chains below, sequenced in a study of CD4 T cells in relation to SARS-CoV-2 and coronaviruses (dated by TCRdb to the early 2020s). CD4+ T cells from unexposed donors were collected before the COVID-19 pandemic (2011-2018). Following 10 days of culture, the EasySep CD4+ T cell isolation kit was used to isolate CD4+ T cells. The antigens of these receptors remain unknown. Receptor amplification or capture employed the immunoSEQ multiplex PCR assay. In its TCRdb copy, this immuneACCESS table keeps in-frame sequences only and misses some clones. Where compared with another copy, unresolved V genes explain less than half of these, and the others have no known cause. The sample table shows 20,000 to 25,000 clones, and about three fifths are seen once. The ten biggest clones cover around 10% of the sample. The sequenced sample consisted of CD4+ T cells from PBMCs, cultured in vitro. The origin of the receptors is a human donor in good health.

The chain employs TRBV12-3 or TRBV12-4 and TRBJ2-1, with 10 bases that match TRBD1. This CDR3 contains 13 residues. J gave up 7 bases and V 6 bases, and 3 bases lay outside the gene matches. The CDR3 bases are TGTGCCAGCAGCCGGGACAGGGGAAATGAGCAGTTCTTC. Amino acid sequence: CASSRDRGNEQFF.

The chain is built from TRBV11-3 and TRBJ2-3, with 10 bases fitting TRBD1. The trim removed 4 bases at V and 6 bases at J, leaving 7 bases unmatched. Germline values: CDR1 SGHNT, CDR2 YENEEA. The CDR3 extends over 15 amino acids. The CDR3 DNA sequence: TGTGCCAGCAGCTCGGGACAGGGGATATCGGATACGCAGTATTTT. The encoded protein is CASSSGQGISDTQYF.

This clone came up a few times. The V call is TRBV4-3, the J call TRBJ1-2; no clear D. CDR1 and CDR2 from the germline V gene are LGHNA and YSLEER. Trimming removed 3 bases at V and 2 bases at J, with 16 bases between. There are 16 residues in the CDR3. As DNA, the CDR3 is TGCGCCAGCAGCCAGGGAATGGGCAGGTCGAACTATGGCTACACCTTC. Amino acids: CASSQGMGRSNYGYTF.

This clone was found once. V gene TRBV14 combines with J gene TRBJ2-3, with D possibly called TRBD1 or TRBD2 (5 bases each). The CDR3 consists of 16 residues. Germline CDR1 reads SGHDN; CDR2 reads FVKESK. The V end lost 6 bases, the J end lost 3 bases, and 19 bases lay between the germline ends. The CDR3 spells CASSRSGDLGTDTQYF. The CDR3 region has the DNA TGTGCCAGCAGTCGAAGTGGGGACCTGGGGACAGATACGCAGTATTTT.

The chain has TRBV6-4 and TRBJ2-3; 10 bases are a match to TRBD1. The V segment lost 6 bases and the J segment 5 bases; nucleotides outside the gene matches: 5. The V gene's germline CDR1 is MRHNA and CDR2 SNTAGT. The CDR3 has 14 residues. The CDR3 is CASSPTGGIDTQYF. As DNA, the CDR3 is TGTGCCAGCAGCCCGACAGGGGGCATAGATACGCAGTATTTT.

The chain joins TRBV3-1 (or the pseudogene TRBV3-2) to TRBJ1-2, with 12 positions matching TRBD1. J lost 8 bases, V lost 1 base, and 8 bases had no gene match. This CDR3 is 16 amino acids long. CDR1 and CDR2 from the germline V gene are LGHDT and YNNKEL (reference sequence). The CDR3 protein is CASSQGSGQGARGYTF. CDR3 bases: TGTGCCAGCAGCCAAGGATCGGGACAGGGGGCCAGGGGCTACACCTTC.

The J gene is TRBJ1-1, the V gene TRBV3-1 (or the pseudogene TRBV3-2); D perhaps matches TRBD1 (5 bases). Trimming took off 3 bases at V and 2 bases at J, with 22 bases between the two ends. This CDR3 has 18 amino acids. Per germline, CDR1 LGHDT and CDR2 YNNKEL (reference sequence). This chain's CDR3 is CASSHRPLRRGGNTEAFF. CDR3 in DNA: TGTGCCAGCAGCCACCGACCCCTGAGGAGGGGAGGTAACACTGAAGCTTTCTTT.

The V and J genes are TRBV6-1 and TRBJ2-4, with D possibly matching TRBD2 (6 bases). Germline CDR1 reads MNHNS; CDR2 reads SASEGT. Trimming took off 3 bases at V and 9 bases at J, with 18 bases between the two ends. The CDR3 spans 15 residues. This chain's CDR3 is CASSERGRGLVIQYF. In DNA, the CDR3 is TGTGCCAGCAGTGAGAGGGGACGGGGGTTAGTCATTCAGTACTTC.

The V and J genes are TRBV2 and TRBJ1-4; 12 bases agree with TRBD1. The V gene end was trimmed by 4 bases and the J gene end by 7 bases; junction bases not matched to a gene: 4. The CDR3 is 15 residues long. CDR1 is SNHLY and CDR2 is FYNNEI in the germline V gene. The CDR3 spells CASSAPGQGAEKLFF. As DNA, the CDR3 is TGTGCCAGCAGTGCACCGGGACAGGGGGCTGAAAAACTGTTTTTT.

The CDR3 DNA reads as TGTGCCAGCAGCTCCGCCTACCGACAGGGCAGTCAAGAGACCCAGTACTTC. Translated, it gives CASSSAYRQGSQETQYF. The chain couples TRBV5-4 to TRBJ2-5; 7 nucleotides agree with TRBD1. CDR3 length equals 17 residues. J was trimmed by 2 bases and V by 3 bases; bases with no gene match: 13. CDR1 SGHNT and CDR2 YYREEE come from the germline V gene (reference sequence).

This clone was counted only a few times. The chain joins TRBV2 to TRBJ2-7; TRBD1 aligns across 9 bases. The CDR3 sequence is 14 residues long. V dropped 7 bases and J dropped 0; count of bases not matched to a gene: 4. Germline V CDR1 and CDR2: SNHLY, FYNNEI. Written as DNA, the CDR3 is TGTGCCAGCACAGGGACAGGGAGCTCCTACGAGCAGTACTTC. Its translation is CASTGTGSSYEQYF.

The chain links TRBV6-1 to TRBJ1-5; the D gene is possibly TRBD1 (6 bases). The V end was cut by 0 bases, the J end by 5 bases, with 17 bases between. CDR3 length equals 17 residues. Germline V gives CDR1 MNHNS, CDR2 SASEGT. Here the CDR3 reads CASSEARGGVVYQPQHF. The CDR3, as DNA: TGTGCCAGCAGTGAAGCGAGGGGGGGTGTAGTCTATCAGCCCCAGCATTTT.

This chain uses TRBV7-2 with TRBJ1-4, with D possibly being TRBD1 (5 bases). The CDR3 totals 15 residues. Trimming removed 4 bases at V and 2 bases at J, with 11 bases between. Germline V gives CDR1 SGHTA, CDR2 FQGNSA. The CDR3 protein is CASSSGFVTNEKLFF. The CDR3 DNA is TGTGCCAGCAGCTCAGGGTTCGTCACTAATGAAAAACTGTTTTTT.

The chain links TRBV7-9 to TRBJ2-5; D unclear. Germline V gene data show CDR1 as SEHNR and CDR2 as FQNEAQ (reference sequence). The CDR3 spans 14 residues. The germline V and J ends were trimmed by 3 bases and 0 bases, with 8 bases remaining between them. The CDR3 coding sequence is TGTGCCAGCAGCTTGGGAAGGGACCAAGAGACCCAGTACTTC. This sequence encodes CASSLGRDQETQYF.

This clone was counted between two and nine times. The genes are TRBV19 and TRBJ2-3, with D perhaps matching TRBD2 (5 bases). With 5 bases removed from V and 6 bases from J, the gap between germline ends came to 15 bases. Germline assignment: CDR1 LNHDA and CDR2 SQIVND (reference sequence). The CDR3 runs to 14 residues. CDR3 loop: CASSERSDWDTQYF. CDR3 coding DNA: TGTGCCAGTAGTGAGCGGTCGGATTGGGATACGCAGTATTTT.

The chain links TRBV9 to TRBJ1-1, with TRBD1 matching over 7 bases. J gave up 10 bases and V 4 bases, and 13 bases lay outside the gene matches. The CDR3 has 14 amino acids. CDR1 and CDR2 from the germline V gene are SGDLS and YYNGEE. CDR3 amino acids: CASSPAGGGLIAFF. CDR3 bases: TGTGCCAGCAGCCCGGCAGGGGGGGGTCTTATAGCTTTCTTT.

The rearrangement uses TRBV5-3 and TRBJ2-3; D perhaps matches TRBD1 (5 bases). TRBV5-3 has ORF status, its function being uncertain. V was trimmed by 1 base and J by 2 bases, leaving 14 bases between them. The CDR3 has 16 residues. CDR3 amino acids: CARSLRRGQDTDTQYF. The CDR3 nucleotides read TGTGCCAGAAGCTTGCGAAGGGGCCAGGACACAGATACGCAGTATTTT.

The chain is built from TRBV5-6 and TRBJ2-3; D is unresolved. Trimming left V 4 bases short and J 2 bases short, with 5 bases between. Germline assignment: CDR1 SGHDT and CDR2 YYEEEE. This CDR3 is built from 12 residues. CDR3 protein: CASSGYTDTQYF. As DNA, the CDR3 is TGTGCCAGCAGCGGATACACAGATACGCAGTATTTT. Filled out from reference TRBV5-6 and TRBJ2-3, the complete variable domain reads DAGVTQSPTHLIKTRGQQVTLRCSPKSGHDTVSWYQQALGQGPQFIFQYYEEEERQRGNFPDRFSGHQFPNYSSELNVNALLLGDSALYLCASSGYTDTQYFGPGTRLTVL.

The gene calls are TRBV6-2 or TRBV6-3 and TRBJ2-1; D gene unclear. Germline assignment: CDR1 MNHEY and CDR2 SVGEGT. This CDR3 comprises 15 residues. Trimming took off 0 bases at V and 4 bases at J, with 10 bases between the two ends. CDR3 sequence (DNA): TGTGCCAGCAGTTACTCGTCACGGGCATACAATGAGCAGTTCTTC. Amino acid sequence: CASSYSSRAYNEQFF.

The count of this clone is one. The chain employs TRBV7-8 and TRBJ1-4, with D unresolved. Per the germline V gene, CDR1 is SGHVS and CDR2 is FQNEAQ. With 0 bases removed from V and 7 bases from J, the gap between germline ends came to 9 bases. The CDR3 spans 14 residues. The CDR3 loop is CASSLATPSEKLFF. Written as DNA, the CDR3 is TGTGCCAGCAGCTTAGCGACTCCCTCTGAAAAACTGTTTTTT.

The chain couples TRBV7-8 to TRBJ2-7, with D possibly TRBD2 on 5 matching bases. Germline loops: CDR1 SGHVS, CDR2 FQNEAQ. This CDR3 comprises 14 residues. Trimming left V 1 base short and J 5 bases short, with 12 bases between. CDR3 in DNA: TGTGCCAGCAGCTTAGGTGGGAGCGACCACGAGCAGTACTTC. This sequence encodes CASSLGGSDHEQYF.